This T cell receptor beta chain originates from a study of blood T cell repertoires in COVID-19. Across the study: The cDNA or gDNA used as material had been derived from T cells, B-cell-depleted T cells, or PBMCs.

Authors' methods: Using reference gene primer amplification, nucleated cell counts were estimated. Libraries were prepared by immunoSEQ multiplex PCR; TCRdb keeps only in-frame clonotypes and omits some of them. That table gives V, J and clone size, and the DNA gave D and trimming. This table holds 250,000 to 350,000 clones, approximately 89% found once. Sequenced sample: peripheral blood. The TCR was taken from a woman in her 50s who had recovered from COVID-19.

In nucleotides, the CDR3 is TGTGCCATCAGCTACAGGGAGGGGGACACTGAAGCTTTCTTT. Translation gives CAISYREGDTEAFF. The chain links TRBV10-3 to TRBJ1-1; a weak D match, TRBD1 (6 bases). Trimming took off 6 bases at V and 3 bases at J, with 14 bases between the two ends. Germline V gene sequence: CDR1 ENHRY, CDR2 SYGVKD. The CDR3 is 14 residues long.